This T cell receptor (beta chain) comes out of a study of Graves' ophthalmopathy and Graves' hyperthyroidism. Study-wide background: The stable label applied to hyperthyroidism with no ophthalmopathy within 18 months of follow-up. Study-level points and caveats: With a specificity of about 75% and a sensitivity of roughly 71%, the model predicted ophthalmopathy progression.

This clonotype has ten or more counts. Antigen: not known. The J segment lost 8 bases and the V segment lost 5 bases, leaving 4 bases of the junction unmatched. The CDR3 runs 12 residues. Amplification of TCR beta CDR3 regions used RNA transcripts. The workflow started with a first-round RT-PCR run with HTBI primers and then moved on to a second-round multiplex PCR. TCRdb passed the multiplex PCR reads through MiXCR, listing each CDR3 protein once. This table holds over a million distinct CDR3 sequences, about 36% found once. Ages of hyperthyroidism patients ran from 18 to 65, and their diagnoses were new, under 2 months' duration. Excluded: other autoimmune disease, uncontrolled infection, pregnancy or lactation.

The TCR sequence derives from an adult man with Graves' hyperthyroidism. This chain uses TRBV12-3 or TRBV12-4 with TRBJ1-2; 8 nucleotides align to TRBD1. Sequencing input: peripheral blood or thyroid tissue (not recorded which). CDR3 region: CASSGQGGGYTF. In DNA, the CDR3 is TGTGCCAGCAGTGGACAGGGTGGCGGCTACACCTTC.